The source of this T cell receptor beta chain is a study of blood T cell repertoires in COVID-19. On the study more broadly: Samples representing acute and convalescent COVID-19 were sourced from the United States, Italy and Spain.

Profiled with immunoSEQ multiplex PCR; TCRdb holds only in-frame clones, not every one. The profile shows about 98,000 clones, approximately 88% of them singletons. Sequencing was done on a sample of peripheral blood. The TCR comes from a human donor in a cohort sampled during active COVID-19.

For the CDR3, the DNA is TGTGCCAGCAGCCAAGAATCGGGGGGGATCGGCACAGATACGCAGTATTTT. It translates to CASSQESGGIGTDTQYF. The chain links TRBV3-1 (or the pseudogene TRBV3-2) to TRBJ2-3; 8 bases line up with TRBD2. Germline CDR1 and CDR2: LGHDT and YNNKEL (reference sequence). This CDR3 comprises 17 residues. V lost 0 bases, J lost 1 base, and 6 bases stayed unmatched.